The 14 T cell receptor beta chains below all came from one sample that was sequenced in a study of graft-versus-host responses after intestinal transplantation. Assay: immunoSEQ multiplex PCR; the TCRdb copy retains only in-frame clones and omits some. The sample yields tens of thousands of clones, 82% seen once. These receptors have no identified antigens. Source: unstimulated CD8+ T cells sorted from spleen or lymph node cells, taken before transplant. Source of these receptors: a human donor who was the organ donor for an intestinal transplant.

V is TRBV7-2 and J is TRBJ1-2; no clear D. Germline assignment: CDR1 SGHTA and CDR2 FQGNSA. V was cut by 3 bases and J by 7 bases, with 15 bases left in between. CDR3 length: 14 amino acids. CDR3 sequence (DNA): TGTGCCAGCAGCTTGGTGACCGACGGCCCTGGCTACACCTTC. Protein: CASSLVTDGPGYTF.

The CDR3 loop is CASSPGNRGLTEAFF. As DNA, the CDR3 is TGTGCCAGCAGCCCAGGGAACAGGGGGCTCACTGAAGCTTTCTTT. The chain employs TRBV11-2 and TRBJ1-1, with TRBD1 identical over 9 bases. The CDR3 length is 15 residues. J was trimmed by 4 bases and V by 5 bases; bases with no gene match: 8. Per germline, CDR1 SGHAT and CDR2 FQNNGV.

The chain employs TRBV4-1 and TRBJ2-7; the D call may be TRBD1 or TRBD2 (5 bases each). This CDR3 contains 16 residues. The germline V gene has CDR1 MGHRA and CDR2 YSYEKL. Trimming shortened V by 0 bases and J by 3 bases, and 15 bases separated the two germline ends. In DNA form, the CDR3 reads TGCGCCAGCAGCCAAGACGACAGAGGGCGAATCTACGAGCAGTACTTC. Its protein is CASSQDDRGRIYEQYF.

This chain uses TRBV19 with TRBJ2-5; D remains unclear. The CDR3 length is 15 residues. Trimming removed 0 bases from V and 2 bases from J, with 10 bases in between. The V gene's germline CDR1 is LNHDA and CDR2 SQIVND (reference sequence). CDR3 in DNA: TGTGCCAGTAGTATAGATCTGGGCTCTCAAGAGACCCAGTACTTC. Amino acid sequence: CASSIDLGSQETQYF.

The chain combines TRBV9 with TRBJ1-1; 9 nucleotides match TRBD1. The germline V gene has CDR1 SGDLS and CDR2 YYNGEE. The trim removed 2 bases at V and 0 bases at J, leaving 14 bases unmatched. The CDR3 consists of 19 residues. CDR3 coding DNA: TGTGCCAGCAGCGTCCGGGACAGGGTTCTCTCCGGTGTGAACACTGAAGCTTTCTTT. Encoded protein: CASSVRDRVLSGVNTEAFF.

The J gene is TRBJ2-5, the V gene TRBV9, with 10 bases lining up with TRBD2. V lost 3 bases and J lost 2; bases outside the gene matches: 7. CDR1 and CDR2 from the germline V gene are SGDLS and YYNGEE. The CDR3 sequence is 16 residues long. In nucleotides, the CDR3 is TGTGCCAGCAGCGCCTACTCGGGACTAGCGCAAGAGACCCAGTACTTC. Encoded protein: CASSAYSGLAQETQYF.

The rearrangement uses TRBV2 and TRBJ1-1; tentatively, D is TRBD1 (5 bases). The germline CDR1 and CDR2 sequences are SNHLY and FYNNEI. This CDR3 is built from 14 residues. Trimming cost V 5 bases and J 7 bases, with 17 bases left between them. CDR3 in amino acids: CASSNGREVGEAFF. The CDR3 DNA is TGTGCCAGCAGTAACGGCAGGGAAGTCGGTGAAGCTTTCTTT.

The chain uses TRBV7-9 and TRBJ2-1; possibly TRBD1 for D (8 bases). V lost 5 bases and J 8 bases, leaving 25 bases between the germline ends. CDR3 size: 17 residues. CDR1 and CDR2 from the germline V gene are SEHNR and FQNEAQ (reference sequence). The CDR3 nucleotides read TGTGCCAGCAGCCAAACCCTGACAGGGGACGGGAGGCATGAGCAGTTCTTC. Translated, it gives CASSQTLTGDGRHEQFF.

V is TRBV29-1 and J is TRBJ2-3; D ambiguous. The V and J ends lost 1 base and 2 bases respectively, with 13 bases between them. This CDR3 spans 15 amino acids. In germline, CDR1 is SQVTM, CDR2 ANQGSEA. CDR3 loop: CSVEASQVLTDTQYF. The CDR3 region has the DNA TGCAGCGTTGAAGCCTCCCAGGTCCTCACAGATACGCAGTATTTT.

The chain joins TRBV19 to TRBJ1-2, with TRBD1 matching 9 bases. Per germline, CDR1 LNHDA and CDR2 SQIVND (reference sequence). The CDR3 has 14 residues. V was pared by 5 bases and J by 4 bases, with 5 bases of the junction left unmatched. This CDR3 is CASSQTTGGYGYTF. The CDR3 nucleotides read TGTGCCAGTAGTCAAACGACAGGGGGCTATGGCTACACCTTC.

The chain links TRBV4-2 to TRBJ2-7; the D call may be TRBD1 or TRBD2 (5 bases each). Germline-derived CDR1 and CDR2 are LGHNA and YNFKEQ. V lost 3 bases and J 6 bases, leaving 18 bases between the germline ends. This CDR3 comprises 15 residues. DNA of the CDR3: TGTGCCAGCAGCCAGGGGTGGGACCGGGTAATCGAGCAGTACTTC. Translating it yields CASSQGWDRVIEQYF.

The chain is built from TRBV7-9 and TRBJ2-7; D remains unclear. The V and J ends lost 1 base and 2 bases respectively, with 3 bases between them. The length of the CDR3 is 12 residues. Germline loops: CDR1 SEHNR, CDR2 FQNEAQ (reference sequence). The CDR3 loop is CASSLVTYEQYF. CDR3 nucleotide sequence: TGTGCCAGCAGCTTAGTTACCTACGAGCAGTACTTC. Drawing the rest from reference TRBV7-9 and TRBJ2-7, the complete variable domain is DTGVSQNPRHKITKRGQNVTFRCDPISEHNRLYWYRQTLGQGPEFLTYFQNEAQLEKSRLLSDRFSAERPKGSFSTLEIQRTEQGDSAMYLCASSLVTYEQYFGPGTRLTVT.

The V call is TRBV19, the J call TRBJ2-1; 14 bases fit TRBD2. CDR3 size: 16 residues. V lost 7 bases and J lost 3; bases outside the gene matches: 5. CDR1 and CDR2 from the germline V gene are LNHDA and SQIVND (reference sequence). The CDR3 DNA reads as TGTGCCAGTAACCGACTAGCGGGAGGGGACTACAATGAGCAGTTCTTC. Translated, it gives CASNRLAGGDYNEQFF.

V usage is TRBV28 and J usage is TRBJ1-5, with D unresolved. V lost 6 bases, J lost 1 base, and 10 bases lay in between. The germline V gene encodes CDR1 MDHEN and CDR2 SYDVKM. CDR3 length: 14 amino acids. Written as DNA, the CDR3 is TGTGCCAGCAGCCTATTCGAAAGCAATCAGCCCCAGCATTTT. This encodes CASSLFESNQPQHF.